The source of this T cell receptor (beta chain) is a study of PD-1 blockade in classical Hodgkin lymphoma. Study observations and caveats: By C4D1, CD4+ diversity increased significantly, especially in complete responders.

Each and every patient relapsed after autologous stem cell transplantation, and patients got differing brentuximab vedotin exposure. Best response was recorded as complete response, partial response or progressive disease. TCRdb's copy holds only in-frame clones and misses some; the assay was immunoSEQ multiplex PCR. The table has more than 85,000 clones, around 90% seen once. CDR1 and CDR2 from the germline V gene are KGHSH and LQKENI. The CDR3 loop spans 14 amino acids. V was pared by 6 bases and J by 0 bases, with 9 bases between. About this clone: Its specificity is unknown.

The receptor's source is a human donor with classical Hodgkin lymphoma. The input for sequencing was peripheral blood mononuclear cells (PBMCs), taken before the second cycle of nivolumab. V gene TRBV18 combines with J gene TRBJ2-1; a weak D match, TRBD2 (5 bases). The CDR3 sequence is CASSVGSSYNEQFF. CDR3 sequence (DNA): TGTGCCAGCTCGGTGGGGAGCTCCTACAATGAGCAGTTCTTC.